The clone carrying this TCR beta chain was observed once. Its antigen is not known. The method was immunoSEQ multiplex PCR; TCRdb's version includes in-frame clones alone and lacks a portion of them. The sample yields 35,000 to 40,000 clones, 79% seen once. The data belong to a study of PD-1 blockade in mismatch repair-deficient tumors. PCR or immunohistochemistry showed mismatch repair deficiency in every enrolled patient. Per germline, CDR1 SGHTA and CDR2 FQGNSA. V lost 1 base to trimming and J lost 6 bases; unmatched junction nucleotides: 1. This CDR3 is 15 amino acids long. Study-wide findings and caveats: Rapid post-treatment expansion, then contraction, generally preceding radiologic response, marked tumor-resident clones.

The TCR originated in an adult with mismatch repair-deficient cancer. The chain combines TRBV7-2 with TRBJ2-1, with TRBD2 matching over 12 bases. The sample here was peripheral blood, taken 4 weeks after starting pembrolizumab. CDR3 region: CASSLGTSGVNEQFF. Written as DNA, the CDR3 is TGTGCCAGCAGCTTAGGGACTAGCGGGGTCAATGAGCAGTTCTTC.